This T cell receptor beta chain is from a study of blood T cell repertoires in COVID-19. Study-level information: There were acute and convalescent COVID-19 samples, and they came from the United States, Italy and Spain. PBMCs, B-cell-depleted T cells, or T cells provided the cDNA or gDNA that made up the material.

The CDR3 is 15 residues long. The germline V gene has CDR1 MRHNA and CDR2 SNTAGT. V gave up 7 bases and J gave up 7 bases; unmatched junction bases: 9. Per the study methods: Amplification with reference gene primers provided the estimates of nucleated cell counts. Generated by immunoSEQ multiplex PCR, the TCRdb table keeps only in-frame clones and is missing some. That table furnishes V, J and clone size, whereas the DNA furnished D and trimming. This sample has under 130,000 clones, with approximately 89% found just once. The chain uses TRBV6-4 and TRBJ1-6, with 8 bases aligning to TRBD1. The TCR originated in a woman older than 75 in a cohort sampled during active COVID-19. Sequencing input: peripheral blood. CDR3: CASKLTGAENSPLHF. The CDR3 DNA follows: TGTGCCAGCAAATTGACAGGGGCCGAAAATTCACCCCTCCACTTT.